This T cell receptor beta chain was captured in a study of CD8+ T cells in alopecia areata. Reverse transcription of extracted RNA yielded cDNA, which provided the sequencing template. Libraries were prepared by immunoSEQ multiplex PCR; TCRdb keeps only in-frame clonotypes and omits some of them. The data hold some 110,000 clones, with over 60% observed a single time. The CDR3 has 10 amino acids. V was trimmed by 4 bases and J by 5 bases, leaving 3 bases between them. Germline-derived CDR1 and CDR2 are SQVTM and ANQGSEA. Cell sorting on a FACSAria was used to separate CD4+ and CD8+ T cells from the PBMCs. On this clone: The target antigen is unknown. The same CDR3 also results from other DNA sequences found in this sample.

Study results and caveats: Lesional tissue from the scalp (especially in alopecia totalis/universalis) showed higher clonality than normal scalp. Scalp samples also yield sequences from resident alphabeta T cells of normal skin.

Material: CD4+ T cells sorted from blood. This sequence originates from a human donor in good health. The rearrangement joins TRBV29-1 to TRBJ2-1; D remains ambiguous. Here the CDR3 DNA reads TGCAGCGTTGGAGACAATGAGCAGTTCTTC. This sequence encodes CSVGDNEQFF.